This T cell receptor beta chain was sequenced during a study of blood T cells in healthy people across ages. Sample-barcoded 5' priming and a J-beta primer mix drove a second PCR of 7 to 11 cycles. TCRdb passed the 5' RACE reads through MiXCR, listing each CDR3 protein once. The table shows around 1,000,000 distinct CDR3 sequences, with 20% to 25% occurring only once. Total RNA was extracted at no less than 6 micrograms per sample. There are 18 residues in the CDR3. Germline V gene lookup returns CDR1 LGHDT and CDR2 YNNKEL (reference sequence). These records were also assigned to another study, of T cells of mothers and their children. In that study: Related and unrelated pairs show TCR recombination output that thymic selection shapes similarly.

Sequenced material: blood. The sequence was collected from a girl aged 2 to 10 in good health. The chain uses TRBV3-1 and TRBJ2-5; D is unclear. The J call may not be correct, given that the DNA end is closer to TRBJ2-7. CDR3 loop: CASSQEGRWSGQTYEQYF. The CDR3 coding sequence is TGTGCCAGCAGCCAAGAGGGCCGGTGGTCCGGCCAAACCTACGAGCAGTACTTC.